This T cell receptor beta chain is drawn from a study of T cells in Graves' hyperthyroidism and ophthalmopathy. About the research overall: Peripheral blood was taken when the disease was first diagnosed, before any treatment began.

The germline CDR1 and CDR2 sequences are LGHNA and YNFKEQ. V shed 0 bases and J shed 0 bases, with 9 bases lying between them. The CDR3 length is 15 residues. Authors of the study amplified TCR beta CDR3 regions from RNA transcripts. In the first-round RT-PCR of the TCR CDR3, the HTBI primer set was used. TCRdb passed the multiplex PCR reads through MiXCR, listing each CDR3 protein once. The sample includes hundreds of thousands of distinct CDR3 sequences, 38% of them seen just once. Hyperthyroidism patients were newly diagnosed, had disease duration under 2 months, and were aged 18 to 65 years. V usage is TRBV4-2 and J usage is TRBJ2-7; tentative D call: TRBD1 (5 bases). The specimen was blood. The sequence was collected from a man aged 18 to 29 with Graves' hyperthyroidism. CDR3 region: CASSQEGASSYEQYF. As DNA, the CDR3 is TGTGCCAGCAGCCAAGAAGGGGCCAGCTCCTACGAGCAGTACTTC.